This T cell receptor beta chain was retrieved from a study of T cells in Graves' hyperthyroidism and ophthalmopathy. Study-wide results and limits: In the blood, most expanded thyroid clonotypes above 0.001 appeared as well.

This clonotype was counted between two and nine times. Its antigen is not known. Being one base from a much bigger clone, this may be a read error. Each patient was aged 18 to 65 and had newly diagnosed hyperthyroidism of under 2 months' duration. An approximately 10 ml volume of fresh peripheral blood provided the PBMCs. The TCR beta CDR3 regions underwent amplification using RNA transcripts as the source. First-round RT-PCR targeting the TCR CDR3 was performed with the HTBI primer set. TCRdb used MiXCR to reprocess the multiplex PCR reads, holding one entry per CDR3 protein. The sample has 300,000 or so distinct CDR3 sequences, about 21% seen once. CDR3 length: 14 residues. Germline values: CDR1 GTSNPN, CDR2 SVGIG (reference sequence).

Sequenced material: blood. The clonotype comes from a woman aged 50 to 60 with Graves' hyperthyroidism. V and J are TRBV30 and TRBJ1-1; 7 bases are a match to TRBD1. CDR3 protein: CAWSVPDRDTEASF. CDR3 sequence (DNA): TGTGCCTGGAGTGTACCAGACAGGGATACTGAAGCTTCCTTT.